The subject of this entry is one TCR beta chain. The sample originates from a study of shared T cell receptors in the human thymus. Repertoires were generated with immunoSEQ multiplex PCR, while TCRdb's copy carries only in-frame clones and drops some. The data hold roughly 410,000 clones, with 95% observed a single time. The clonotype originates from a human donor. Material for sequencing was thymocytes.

Written as DNA, the CDR3 is TGTGCCAGCAGCTCCGGGACTAGCCCTGCGTTGCCCTACAATGAGCAGTTCTTC. As protein: CASSSGTSPALPYNEQFF. This rearrangement joins TRBV11-3 to TRBJ2-1, with 9 bases that match TRBD2. The CDR3 runs 18 residues. After removal of 4 bases from V and 2 bases from J, the junction contained 12 bases not matched to a gene. Germline V gene data show CDR1 as SGHNT and CDR2 as YENEEA.